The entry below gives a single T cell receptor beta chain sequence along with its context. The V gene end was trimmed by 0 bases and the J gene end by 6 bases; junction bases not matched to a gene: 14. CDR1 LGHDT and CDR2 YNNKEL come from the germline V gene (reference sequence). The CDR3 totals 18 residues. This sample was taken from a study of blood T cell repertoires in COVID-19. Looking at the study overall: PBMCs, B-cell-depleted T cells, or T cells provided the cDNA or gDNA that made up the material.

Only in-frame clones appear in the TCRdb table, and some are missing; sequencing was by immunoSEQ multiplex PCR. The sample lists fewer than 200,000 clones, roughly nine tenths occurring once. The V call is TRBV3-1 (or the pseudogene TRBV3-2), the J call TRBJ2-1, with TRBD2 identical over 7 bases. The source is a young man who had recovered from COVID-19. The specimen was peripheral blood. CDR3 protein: CASSQEPWTSGERNEQFF. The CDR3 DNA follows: TGTGCCAGCAGCCAAGAACCCTGGACTAGTGGGGAGCGCAATGAGCAGTTCTTC.